The 20 T cell receptor beta chains in this list originate from one sample, sequenced in a study of blood T cell repertoires in COVID-19. Using immunoSEQ multiplex PCR, the repertoire was profiled, and TCRdb retains in-frame clones only, with some absent. The table records approximately 360,000 clones, around 87% of them present only once. The material sequenced was PBMCs or T cells enriched from blood (not recorded which). All receptors come from a man aged 35 to 55 in a cohort exposed to, infected with or recovered from COVID-19 (not recorded which).

This clone came up once. V gene TRBV28 combines with J gene TRBJ1-5; the D gene is possibly TRBD1 (6 bases). The germline V and J ends were trimmed by 7 bases and 6 bases, with 19 bases remaining between them. This CDR3 spans 15 amino acids. In germline, CDR1 is MDHEN, CDR2 SYDVKM. CDR3 loop: CASTVSQGSGQPQHF. The CDR3 DNA follows: TGTGCCAGCACCGTATCTCAGGGGAGCGGTCAGCCCCAGCATTTT.

This chain uses TRBV23-1 with TRBJ2-7; 9 nucleotides match TRBD1. TRBV23-1 is filed as an ORF, its function uncertain. The ends lost 0 bases at V and 2 bases at J; junction bases unmatched: 5. The CDR3 covers 16 residues. DNA for the CDR3: TGCGCCAGCAGTCAATCCGGGGACAGGGTTCCCTACGAGCAGTACTTC. It is translated as CASSQSGDRVPYEQYF.

CDR3 DNA sequence: TGTGCCAGCGGAGTACGGACAGGGGCCTACGAGCAGTACTTC. Protein product: CASGVRTGAYEQYF. The chain employs TRBV6-5 and TRBJ2-7; 9 bases align to TRBD1. V shed 8 bases, J shed 2 bases, and the junction held 7 bases outside the gene matches. CDR1 is MNHEY, CDR2 SVGAGI, per germline. This CDR3 spans 14 amino acids.

V gene TRBV29-1 combines with J gene TRBJ1-1, with 7 bases aligning to TRBD1. Germline values: CDR1 SQVTM, CDR2 ANQGSEA. V dropped 1 base and J dropped 1; count of bases not matched to a gene: 3. The CDR3 runs to 14 residues. This CDR3 is CSVEVRQGNTEAFF. CDR3 bases: TGCAGCGTTGAAGTACGACAGGGGAACACTGAAGCTTTCTTT.

V and J are TRBV27 and TRBJ1-1; 8 nucleotides line up with TRBD1. This CDR3 region has 14 residues. Germline CDR1 is MNHEY and CDR2 is SMNVEV (reference sequence). The V segment lost 5 bases and the J segment 6 bases; nucleotides outside the gene matches: 8. CDR3 protein: CASSKDRDGAEAFF. CDR3 bases: TGTGCCAGCAGTAAGGACAGGGATGGGGCTGAAGCTTTCTTT.

V and J are TRBV6-5 and TRBJ2-1; 7 bases agree with TRBD1. With 8 bases clipped from V and 7 bases from J, the junction kept 8 bases outside the gene matches. The CDR3 sequence is 13 residues long. The germline CDR1 and CDR2 sequences are MNHEY and SVGAGI. The CDR3 sequence is CASQGQLTNEQFF. The CDR3 DNA reads TGTGCCAGCCAGGGACAGCTAACGAATGAGCAGTTCTTC.

The V call is TRBV5-1, the J call TRBJ2-5; D might be TRBD1 (5 bases). The V end lost 2 bases, the J end lost 5 bases, and 13 bases lay between the germline ends. The CDR3 is made up of 14 amino acids. The germline gives CDR1 SGHRS, CDR2 YFSETQ. The CDR3 coding sequence is TGCGCCAGCAGCTTTTCTGGACAAGGGGAGACCCAGTACTTC. It encodes CASSFSGQGETQYF.

V is TRBV27 and J is TRBJ2-1; 9 nucleotides agree with TRBD1. The CDR3 is 14 residues long. From germline, CDR1 is MNHEY and CDR2 SMNVEV (reference sequence). Trimming at V came to 8 bases and at J to 4 bases, leaving 6 bases not matched to a gene. The CDR3 reads CASRDRVSYNEQFF. In DNA form, the CDR3 reads TGTGCCAGCCGGGACAGGGTATCGTACAATGAGCAGTTCTTC.

The J gene is TRBJ2-1, the V gene TRBV7-3; a weak D match, TRBD2 (5 bases). With 5 bases removed from V and 9 bases from J, the gap between germline ends came to 14 bases. Germline-derived CDR1 and CDR2 are SGHTA and FQGTGA. The CDR3 is made up of 13 amino acids. As DNA, the CDR3 is TGTGCCAGCAGCCCCAACCTCGAGGGTGAGCAGTTCTTC. This sequence encodes CASSPNLEGEQFF.

The V call is TRBV7-2, the J call TRBJ2-5, with 7 bases identical to TRBD2. Trimming at V came to 6 bases and at J to 7 bases, leaving 11 bases not matched to a gene. The length of the CDR3 is 14 residues. The germline CDR1 and CDR2 sequences are SGHTA and FQGNSA. The CDR3 sequence is CASSVATGGGTQYF. The CDR3 DNA sequence: TGTGCCAGCAGTGTGGCTACGGGAGGCGGGACCCAGTACTTC.

This chain joins TRBV18 and TRBJ1-2; tentative D call: TRBD1 (5 bases). Germline values: CDR1 KGHSH, CDR2 LQKENI. Trimming removed 2 bases from V and 2 bases from J, with 9 bases in between. There are 14 residues in the CDR3. The CDR3 region is CASSPGAGNYGYTF. CDR3 nucleotide sequence: TGTGCCAGCTCACCAGGGGCAGGGAACTATGGCTACACCTTC.

This clone was seen a few times. The chain uses TRBV5-1 and TRBJ2-7, with TRBD1 identical over 11 bases. V gave up 0 bases and J gave up 3 bases; unmatched junction bases: 2. Germline V CDR1 and CDR2: SGHRS, YFSETQ. This CDR3 is built from 15 residues. CDR3 nucleotides: TGCGCCAGCAGCTTGGGGACAGGGGGCCTCTACGAGCAGTACTTC. Encoded protein: CASSLGTGGLYEQYF.

This clone was observed a few times. The chain combines TRBV19 with TRBJ2-1; the match to TRBD1 covers 7 bases. The CDR3 has 16 residues. V lost 2 bases and J lost 2; bases outside the gene matches: 6. The germline CDR1 and CDR2 sequences are LNHDA and SQIVND (reference sequence). As DNA, the CDR3 is TGTGCCAGTAGTATAAGGGTAGGGACAGCCTACAATGAGCAGTTCTTC. Protein: CASSIRVGTAYNEQFF.

This rearrangement joins TRBV28 to TRBJ2-7, with 7 bases matching TRBD2. Germline V gene lookup returns CDR1 MDHEN and CDR2 SYDVKM. This CDR3 has 14 amino acids. After removal of 5 bases from V and 5 bases from J, the junction contained 9 bases not matched to a gene. The CDR3 sequence: CASSPNGGRHEQYF. CDR3 sequence (DNA): TGTGCCAGCAGTCCAAACGGGGGGAGACACGAGCAGTACTTC.

The sample holds one count of this clone. V usage is TRBV5-3 and J usage is TRBJ1-2, with 8 bases lining up with TRBD1. TRBV5-3 is marked as an open reading frame, function uncertain. This CDR3 has 17 amino acids. V trimming: 4 bases; J trimming: 3 bases; junction bases outside the gene matches: 14. The CDR3 loop reads CARSHGQGESEDYGYTF. The CDR3 nucleotides are TGTGCCAGAAGCCATGGACAGGGTGAGAGTGAGGACTATGGCTACACCTTC.

Remarks on this clone: At one boundary the junction diverges from the germline segment, which might be a read error. The rearrangement joins TRBV11-2 to TRBJ2-2; TRBD2 matches at 8 bases. From germline, CDR1 is SGHAT and CDR2 FQNNGV. The CDR3 contains 15 residues. CDR3 amino acids: CASSLAGSNTGELFF. The CDR3 bases are TGTGCCAGCAGTTTAGCGGGATCCAACACCGGGGAGCTGTTTTTT.

The chain is built from TRBV5-4 and TRBJ2-7, with D unresolved. Germline V gene data show CDR1 as SGHNT and CDR2 as YYREEE (reference sequence). Trimming pared 5 bases from V and 4 bases from J, leaving 10 bases between. The CDR3 is 12 residues long. The CDR3: CASSFHTYEQYF. The CDR3 DNA follows: TGTGCCAGCAGTTTTCATACTTACGAGCAGTACTTC.

The chain couples TRBV11-2 to TRBJ2-5; maybe TRBD1 (5 bases). Trimming took 6 bases from V and 2 from J, leaving 16 bases between them. The CDR3 length is 15 residues. CDR1 and CDR2 (germline): SGHAT, FQNNGV. Here the CDR3 reads CASSSRGNLQETQYF. The CDR3 DNA reads as TGTGCCAGCAGTAGTAGGGGAAACTTACAAGAGACCCAGTACTTC.

The J gene is TRBJ2-7, the V gene TRBV27, with 7 nucleotides matching TRBD2. The junction had 3 bases not matched to a gene; V was cut back by 2 bases and J by 2 bases. The CDR3 has 14 residues. Germline V lookup: CDR1 MNHEY, CDR2 SMNVEV (reference sequence). CDR3 nucleotides: TGTGCCAGCAGTTTAAGCGGGGCTACCTACGAGCAGTACTTC. Its translation: CASSLSGATYEQYF.

The gene calls are TRBV5-1 and TRBJ2-2, with a possible D match to TRBD2 (5 bases). Trimming left V 1 base short and J 6 bases short, with 10 bases between. The CDR3 consists of 14 residues. Looked up from germline, CDR1 is SGHRS and CDR2 is YFSETQ. Here the CDR3 reads CASSLLRAAGELFF. The CDR3 DNA is TGCGCCAGCAGCTTGTTGAGGGCGGCCGGGGAGCTGTTTTTT.